This T cell receptor (beta chain) was recovered during a study of cytomegalovirus exposure and HLA in healthy donors. Findings of the study overall: Through in vitro validation, three CMV-associated chains were shown to be specific for CMV antigens. One variant, a missense change in DCLRE1C, was linked in a later analysis to TCR beta V- and J-gene trimming.

The trim removed 0 bases at V and 5 bases at J, leaving 4 bases unmatched. CDR1 MGHRA and CDR2 YSYEKL come from the germline V gene. This CDR3 is 15 amino acids long. The PCR had 60 Vbeta and 13 Jbeta primers. Authors' data handling: An analysis that came later counted some 80 million unique TCR beta chains, approximately 10 million shared. The protocol was immunoSEQ multiplex PCR, while the TCRdb copy is restricted to in-frame clones and leaves out a portion. V, J and clone size reflect that table, while D and trimming were determined from the DNA. This table holds 78,000 or so clones, under 65% found once. On this clone itself: What it binds is not known.

The TCR was taken from a male donor in good health and CMV-seropositive. The J gene is TRBJ2-5, the V gene TRBV4-1; 9 nucleotides match TRBD2. The sequencing input was PBMCs. CDR3 bases: TGCGCCAGCAGCCAAGATCCCGGACTAGCGGAGACCCAGTACTTC. It specifies CASSQDPGLAETQYF.